Below, 19 T cell receptor beta chains from the same sample are listed, as sequenced in a study of blood T cell repertoires in COVID-19. Method: immunoSEQ multiplex PCR; TCRdb's copy keeps in-frame clones and lacks some. The table has 4,000 to 5,500 clones, roughly 88% seen once. The sequenced sample was peripheral blood. Source of these receptors: a man between 65 and 85 years old with COVID-19, enrolled during active disease.

As DNA, the CDR3 is TGTGCCAGCAGTGAAGCGCGAGAGTATGGCTACACCTTC. Residues: CASSEAREYGYTF. The chain employs TRBV2 and TRBJ1-2; D is uncertain. Germline V gene lookup returns CDR1 SNHLY and CDR2 FYNNEI. Trimming cost V 0 bases and J 5 bases, with 7 bases left between them. CDR3 length: 13 residues.

V gene TRBV27 combines with J gene TRBJ1-6; 7 bases line up with TRBD1. CDR1 is MNHEY, CDR2 SMNVEV, per germline (reference sequence). The CDR3 length is 14 residues. V gave up 7 bases and J gave up 7 bases; unmatched junction bases: 7. This CDR3 reads CASNHRGLNSPLHF. CDR3 in DNA: TGTGCCAGCAACCACAGGGGCCTAAATTCACCCCTCCACTTT.

This chain connects TRBV6-6 to TRBJ1-6; 9 bases agree with TRBD1. Germline V lookup: CDR1 MNHNY, CDR2 SVGAGI (reference sequence). V lost 6 bases and J lost 4; bases outside the gene matches: 7. CDR3 length: 16 amino acids. DNA of the CDR3: TGTGCCAGCAGCGGTAGGACAGGGGCGTATAATTCACCCCTCCACTTT. It specifies CASSGRTGAYNSPLHF.

The chain's CDR3 is CASGPRYNEQFF. The CDR3 nucleotides read TGTGCCAGTGGCCCCCGCTACAATGAGCAGTTCTTC. The chain combines TRBV6-5 with TRBJ2-1; D ambiguous. Germline V CDR1 and CDR2: MNHEY, SVGAGI. Trimming stripped 9 bases from V and 3 bases from J, with 9 bases between. This CDR3 has 12 residues.

This rearrangement joins TRBV3-1 (or the pseudogene TRBV3-2) to TRBJ2-7, with 8 nucleotides matching TRBD2. The CDR3 extends over 15 amino acids. CDR1 and CDR2 from the germline V gene are LGHDT and YNNKEL (reference sequence). V was pared by 1 base and J by 4 bases, with 6 bases of the junction left unmatched. CDR3 nucleotides: TGTGCCAGCAGCCAAGTACCGGGACTAGAGTACGAGCAGTACTTC. It is translated as CASSQVPGLEYEQYF.

The rearrangement joins TRBV7-6 to TRBJ2-5; no definite D call. The CDR3 has 13 residues. With 4 bases removed from V and 1 base from J, the gap between germline ends came to 7 bases. Looked up from germline, CDR1 is SGHVS and CDR2 is FNYEAQ. The CDR3 loop is CASSYEPQETQYF. In DNA form, the CDR3 reads TGTGCCAGCAGCTATGAGCCCCAAGAGACCCAGTACTTC.

The chain uses TRBV7-9 and TRBJ1-2; D remains ambiguous. V lost 1 base, J lost 7 bases, and 7 bases lay in between. The CDR3 is 12 amino acids. Germline lookup yields CDR1 SEHNR and CDR2 FQNEAQ (reference sequence). The CDR3 coding sequence is TGTGCCAGCAGCTTAGAACAGTCTGGCTACACCTTC. Encoded protein: CASSLEQSGYTF.

The gene calls are TRBV11-2 and TRBJ2-5; tentative D call: TRBD1 (6 bases). Trimming left V 3 bases short and J 5 bases short, with 13 bases between. Germline CDR1 and CDR2: SGHAT and FQNNGV. This CDR3 is 14 amino acids long. CDR3 residues: CASSFSGAGETQYF. The CDR3 region has the DNA TGTGCCAGCAGCTTTTCAGGGGCCGGGGAGACCCAGTACTTC.

This chain uses TRBV18 with TRBJ1-1; 11 nucleotides align to TRBD1. Trimming took 3 bases from V and 6 from J; bases not matched to a gene: 6. Per germline, CDR1 KGHSH and CDR2 LQKENI. The CDR3 spans 15 residues. Here the CDR3 DNA reads TGTGCCAGCTCACCGCGGACAGGGGGCATCTCTGAAGCTTTCTTT. The encoded protein is CASSPRTGGISEAFF.

The rearrangement joins TRBV5-4 to TRBJ2-3, with D hard to call. Between the trimmed V and J ends, which lost 0 bases and 2 bases, there was a span of 4 bases. The CDR3 spans 13 residues. Germline V gives CDR1 SGHNT, CDR2 YYREEE (reference sequence). CDR3: CASSLDNTDTQYF. DNA of the CDR3: TGTGCCAGCAGCTTGGACAACACAGATACGCAGTATTTT.

The genes are TRBV29-1 and TRBJ1-1; weak D call: TRBD1 (5 bases). Trimming shortened V by 4 bases and J by 5 bases, and 8 bases separated the two germline ends. Germline CDR1 is SQVTM and CDR2 is ANQGSEA. CDR3 length equals 11 residues. The CDR3 nucleotides are TGCAGCGTTGGGGCAGGGACTGAAGCTTTCTTT. Encoded protein: CSVGAGTEAFF.

V is TRBV30 and J is TRBJ1-1, with D possibly TRBD1 on 5 matching bases. The ends were cut back, 3 bases at V and 5 bases at J, with 10 bases in the middle. The CDR3 contains 12 residues. Germline CDR1 GTSNPN, CDR2 SVGIG (reference sequence). The DNA for the CDR3 is TGTGCCTGGAGCGGGTCAGGGACTGAAGCTTTCTTT. This codes for CAWSGSGTEAFF.

The chain couples TRBV7-2 to TRBJ2-6, with D possibly TRBD1 on 6 matching bases. The germline CDR1 and CDR2 sequences are SGHTA and FQGNSA. Trimming removed 5 bases from V and 0 bases from J, with 17 bases in between. This CDR3 is 18 amino acids long. CDR3 coding DNA: TGTGCCAGCAGCCGTTTCGACAGGCTGAGCTCTGGGGCCAACGTCCTGACTTTC. Protein product: CASSRFDRLSSGANVLTF.

The chain's CDR3 is CASTPYLPQGLMNYGYTF. DNA of the CDR3: TGTGCCAGCACTCCCTATCTCCCACAGGGGCTGATGAACTATGGCTACACCTTC. The gene calls are TRBV27 and TRBJ1-2; TRBD1 agrees at 7 bases. Germline CDR1 is MNHEY and CDR2 is SMNVEV (reference sequence). The V segment lost 7 bases and the J segment 2 bases; nucleotides outside the gene matches: 19. The CDR3 has 18 residues.

CDR3 DNA: TGCGCCAGCAGCCCTCTCCCCGGGGATGAGCAGTTCTTC. This codes for CASSPLPGDEQFF. The gene calls are TRBV5-1 and TRBJ2-1; possibly TRBD2 for D (5 bases). Germline loops: CDR1 SGHRS, CDR2 YFSETQ. The CDR3 runs to 13 residues. The ends were cut back, 4 bases at V and 8 bases at J, with 13 bases in the middle.

About this clone: Different DNA sequences within this sample yield the same CDR3. The chain carries TRBV5-1 and TRBJ2-7; the D gene is possibly TRBD2 (7 bases). Per the germline V gene, CDR1 is SGHRS and CDR2 is YFSETQ. The CDR3 is made up of 15 amino acids. V was clipped by 0 bases and J by 3 bases, with 13 bases between them. CDR3 nucleotides: TGCGCCAGCAGCTTGGTGGGAGGGGGGGGCTACGAGCAGTACTTC. Its protein is CASSLVGGGGYEQYF.

The V gene is TRBV5-1, the J gene TRBJ1-4; 9 positions match TRBD1. V gave up 4 bases and J gave up 8 bases; unmatched junction bases: 12. The length of the CDR3 is 16 residues. The germline V gene encodes CDR1 SGHRS and CDR2 YFSETQ. CDR3 sequence (DNA): TGCGCCAGCAGCCCGGTCCTTGAGACAGGGGGAGAAAAACTGTTTTTT. It specifies CASSPVLETGGEKLFF. The variable domain in full, completed from reference TRBV5-1 and TRBJ1-4, reads KAGVTQTPRYLIKTRGQQVTLSCSPISGHRSVSWYQQTPGQGLQFLFEYFSETQRNKGNFPGRFSGRQFSNSRSEMNVSTLELGDSALYLCASSPVLETGGEKLFFGSGTQLSVL.

This chain uses TRBV24-1 with TRBJ2-7; TRBD1 might be the D (5 bases). The ends were cut back, 5 bases at V and 2 bases at J, with 12 bases in the middle. The CDR3 sequence is 14 residues long. Germline CDR1 reads KGHDR; CDR2 reads SFDVKD. The CDR3 DNA is TGTGCCACCAGTGCCGGACATCCCCCCTACGAGCAGTACTTC. Translating gives CATSAGHPPYEQYF.

This chain connects TRBV30 to TRBJ1-1, with D possibly being TRBD1 (5 bases). The CDR3 length is 14 residues. Trimming pared 2 bases from V and 1 base from J, leaving 11 bases between. Germline lookup yields CDR1 GTSNPN and CDR2 SVGIG (reference sequence). The CDR3 loop is CAWSWDSRNTEAFF. In nucleotides, the CDR3 is TGTGCCTGGAGTTGGGACTCAAGGAACACTGAAGCTTTCTTT.